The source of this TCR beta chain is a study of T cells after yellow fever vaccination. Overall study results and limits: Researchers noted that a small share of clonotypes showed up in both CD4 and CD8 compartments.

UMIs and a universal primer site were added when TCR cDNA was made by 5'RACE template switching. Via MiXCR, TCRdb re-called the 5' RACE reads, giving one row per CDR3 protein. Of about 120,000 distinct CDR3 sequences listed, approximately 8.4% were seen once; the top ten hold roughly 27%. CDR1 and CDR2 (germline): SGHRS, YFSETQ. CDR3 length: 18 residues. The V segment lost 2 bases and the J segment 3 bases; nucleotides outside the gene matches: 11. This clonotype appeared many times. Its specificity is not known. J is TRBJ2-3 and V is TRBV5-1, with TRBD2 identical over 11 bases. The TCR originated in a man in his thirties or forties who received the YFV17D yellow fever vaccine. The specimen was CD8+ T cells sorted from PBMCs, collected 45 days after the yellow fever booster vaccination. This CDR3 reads CASSFSWVLAGVTDTQYF. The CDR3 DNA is TGCGCCAGCAGCTTCTCCTGGGTACTAGCGGGAGTGACAGATACGCAGTATTTT.